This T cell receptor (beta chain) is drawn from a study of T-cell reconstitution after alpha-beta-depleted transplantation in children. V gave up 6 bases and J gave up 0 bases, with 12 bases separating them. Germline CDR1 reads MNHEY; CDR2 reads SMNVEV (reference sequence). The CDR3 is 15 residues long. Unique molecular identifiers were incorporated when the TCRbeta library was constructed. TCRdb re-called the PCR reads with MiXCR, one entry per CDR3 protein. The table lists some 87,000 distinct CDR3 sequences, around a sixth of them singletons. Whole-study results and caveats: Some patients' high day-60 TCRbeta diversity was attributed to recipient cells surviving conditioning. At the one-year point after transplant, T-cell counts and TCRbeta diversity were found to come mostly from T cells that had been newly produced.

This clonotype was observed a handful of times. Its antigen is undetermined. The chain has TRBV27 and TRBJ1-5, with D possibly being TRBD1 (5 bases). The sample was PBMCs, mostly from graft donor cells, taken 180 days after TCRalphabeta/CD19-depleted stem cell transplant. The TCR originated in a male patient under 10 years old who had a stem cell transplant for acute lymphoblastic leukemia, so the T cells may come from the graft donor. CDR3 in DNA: TGTGCCAGCAGCTTGACAGCCTATAGCAATCAGCCCCAGCATTTT. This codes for CASSLTAYSNQPQHF.